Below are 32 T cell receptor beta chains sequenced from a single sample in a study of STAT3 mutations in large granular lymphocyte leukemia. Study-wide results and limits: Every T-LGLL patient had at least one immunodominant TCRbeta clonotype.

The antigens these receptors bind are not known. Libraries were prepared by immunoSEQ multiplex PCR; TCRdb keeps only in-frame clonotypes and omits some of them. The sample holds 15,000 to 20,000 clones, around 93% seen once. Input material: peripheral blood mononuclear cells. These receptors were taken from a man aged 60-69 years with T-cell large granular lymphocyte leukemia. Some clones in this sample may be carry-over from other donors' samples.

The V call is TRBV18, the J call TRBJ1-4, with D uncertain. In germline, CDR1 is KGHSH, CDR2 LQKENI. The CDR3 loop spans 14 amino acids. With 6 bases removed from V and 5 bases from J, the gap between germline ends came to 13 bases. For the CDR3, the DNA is TGTGCCAGCTCCCCCCAGAACAGCAATGAAAAACTGTTTTTT. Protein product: CASSPQNSNEKLFF.

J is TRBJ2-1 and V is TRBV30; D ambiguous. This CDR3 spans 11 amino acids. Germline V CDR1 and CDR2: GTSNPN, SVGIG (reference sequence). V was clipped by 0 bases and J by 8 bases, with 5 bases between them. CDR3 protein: CAWSVLDEQFF. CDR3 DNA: TGTGCCTGGAGTGTGCTAGATGAGCAGTTCTTC.

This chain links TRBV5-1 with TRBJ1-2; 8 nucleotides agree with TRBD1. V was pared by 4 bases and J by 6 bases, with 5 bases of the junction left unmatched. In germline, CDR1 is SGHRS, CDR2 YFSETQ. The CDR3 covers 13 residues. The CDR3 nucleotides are TGCGCCAGCAGCCCCCAGGGGGCAGATGGCTACACCTTC. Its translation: CASSPQGADGYTF.

CDR3 amino acids: CASSFQHGQETQYF. Here the CDR3 DNA reads TGTGCCAGCAGCTTCCAACACGGACAAGAGACCCAGTACTTC. The gene calls are TRBV7-2 and TRBJ2-5; D unclear. The V and J ends lost 3 bases and 2 bases respectively, with 10 bases between them. The CDR3 totals 14 residues. Germline V gene sequence: CDR1 SGHTA, CDR2 FQGNSA.

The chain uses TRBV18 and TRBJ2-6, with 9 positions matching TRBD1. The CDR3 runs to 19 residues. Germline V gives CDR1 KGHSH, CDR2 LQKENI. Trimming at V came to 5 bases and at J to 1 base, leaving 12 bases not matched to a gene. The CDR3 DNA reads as TGTGCCAGCTCAGCCTCCGGGACAGGGTCCCCTTCTGGGGCCAACGTCCTGACTTTC. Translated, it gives CASSASGTGSPSGANVLTF.

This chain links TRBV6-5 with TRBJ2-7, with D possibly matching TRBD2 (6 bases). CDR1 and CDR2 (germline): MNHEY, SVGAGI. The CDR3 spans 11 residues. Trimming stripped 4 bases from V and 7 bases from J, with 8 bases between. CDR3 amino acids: CASSSGGEQYF. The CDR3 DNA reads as TGTGCCAGCAGTTCTGGAGGGGAGCAGTACTTC.

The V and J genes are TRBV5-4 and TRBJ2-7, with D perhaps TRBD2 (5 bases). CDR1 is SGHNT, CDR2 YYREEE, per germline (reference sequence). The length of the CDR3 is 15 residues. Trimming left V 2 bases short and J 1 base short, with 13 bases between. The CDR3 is CASSLATRGSYEQYF. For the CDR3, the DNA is TGTGCCAGCAGCTTAGCGACTCGGGGTTCCTACGAGCAGTACTTC.

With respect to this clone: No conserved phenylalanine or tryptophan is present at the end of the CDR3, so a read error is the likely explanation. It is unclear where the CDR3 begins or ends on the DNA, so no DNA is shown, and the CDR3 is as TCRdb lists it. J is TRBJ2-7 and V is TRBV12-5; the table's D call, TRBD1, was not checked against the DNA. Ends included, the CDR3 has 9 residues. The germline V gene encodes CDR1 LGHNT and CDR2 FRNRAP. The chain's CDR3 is CASVKDRGY.

CDR3 sequence: CASSPRQVSYEQYF. Here the CDR3 DNA reads TGTGCCAGCAGCCCCCGACAGGTATCCTACGAGCAGTACTTC. The chain has TRBV7-2 and TRBJ2-7; possibly TRBD1 for D (6 bases). Germline CDR1 reads SGHTA; CDR2 reads FQGNSA. V was trimmed by 5 bases and J by 1 base, leaving 12 bases between them. The CDR3 consists of 14 residues.

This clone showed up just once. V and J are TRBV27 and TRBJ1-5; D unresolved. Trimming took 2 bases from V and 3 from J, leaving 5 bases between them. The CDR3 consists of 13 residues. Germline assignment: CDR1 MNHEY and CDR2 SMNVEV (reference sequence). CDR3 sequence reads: CASSLGFNQPQHF. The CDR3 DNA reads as TGTGCCAGCAGTTTAGGGTTCAATCAGCCCCAGCATTTT.

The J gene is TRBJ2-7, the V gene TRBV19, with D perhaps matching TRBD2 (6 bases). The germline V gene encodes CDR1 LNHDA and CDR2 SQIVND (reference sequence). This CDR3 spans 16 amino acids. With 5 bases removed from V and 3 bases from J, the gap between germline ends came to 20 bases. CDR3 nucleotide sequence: TGTGCCAGTAGTGCCTACTCCCGGGACTCCCTCTACGAGCAGTACTTC. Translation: CASSAYSRDSLYEQYF.

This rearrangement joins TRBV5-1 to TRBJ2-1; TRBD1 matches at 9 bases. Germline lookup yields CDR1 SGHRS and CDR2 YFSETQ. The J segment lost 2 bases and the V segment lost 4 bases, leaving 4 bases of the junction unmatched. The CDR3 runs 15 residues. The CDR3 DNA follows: TGCGCCAGCAGCCAGGGGGACAGGGCCTACAATGAGCAGTTCTTC. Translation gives CASSQGDRAYNEQFF.

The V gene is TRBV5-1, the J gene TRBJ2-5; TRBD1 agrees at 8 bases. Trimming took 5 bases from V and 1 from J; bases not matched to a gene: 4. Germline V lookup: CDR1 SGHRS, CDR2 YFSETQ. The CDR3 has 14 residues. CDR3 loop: CASRFGTGQETQYF. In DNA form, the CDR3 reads TGCGCCAGCAGATTTGGGACAGGCCAAGAGACCCAGTACTTC.

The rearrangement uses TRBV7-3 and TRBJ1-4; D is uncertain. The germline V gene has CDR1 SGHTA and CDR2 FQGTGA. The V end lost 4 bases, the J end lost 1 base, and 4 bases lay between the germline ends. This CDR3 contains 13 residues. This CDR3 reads CASSSITNEKLFF. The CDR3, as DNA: TGTGCCAGCAGCTCGATAACTAATGAAAAACTGTTTTTT.

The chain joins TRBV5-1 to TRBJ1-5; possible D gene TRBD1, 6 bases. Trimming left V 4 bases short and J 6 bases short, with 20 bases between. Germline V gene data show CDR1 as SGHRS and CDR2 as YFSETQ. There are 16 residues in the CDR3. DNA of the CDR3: TGCGCCAGCAGCCCCGACCCCGGGGGGCAGGGTCAGCCCCAGCATTTT. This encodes CASSPDPGGQGQPQHF.

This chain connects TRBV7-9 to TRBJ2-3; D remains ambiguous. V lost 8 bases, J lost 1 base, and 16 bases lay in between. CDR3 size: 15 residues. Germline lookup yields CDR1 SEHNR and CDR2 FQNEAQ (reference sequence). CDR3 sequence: CASGGGPLGTDTQYF. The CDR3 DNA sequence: TGTGCCAGCGGCGGCGGCCCCCTAGGCACAGATACGCAGTATTTT. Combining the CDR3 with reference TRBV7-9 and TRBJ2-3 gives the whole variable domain DTGVSQNPRHKITKRGQNVTFRCDPISEHNRLYWYRQTLGQGPEFLTYFQNEAQLEKSRLLSDRFSAERPKGSFSTLEIQRTEQGDSAMYLCASGGGPLGTDTQYFGPGTRLTVL.

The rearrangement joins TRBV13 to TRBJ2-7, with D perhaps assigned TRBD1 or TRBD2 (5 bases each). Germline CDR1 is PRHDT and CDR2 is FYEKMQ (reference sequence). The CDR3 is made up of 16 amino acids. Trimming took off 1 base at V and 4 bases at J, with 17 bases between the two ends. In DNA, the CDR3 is TGTGCCAGCAGCTTAGACGTCGGGACCCATATATACGAGCAGTACTTC. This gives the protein CASSLDVGTHIYEQYF.

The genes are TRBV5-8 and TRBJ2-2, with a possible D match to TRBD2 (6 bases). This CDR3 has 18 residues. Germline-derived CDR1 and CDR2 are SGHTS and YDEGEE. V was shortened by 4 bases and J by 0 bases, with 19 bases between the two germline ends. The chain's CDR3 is CASSRGTLSDPNTGELFF. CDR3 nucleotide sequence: TGTGCCAGCAGCCGCGGGACTCTGTCCGACCCGAACACCGGGGAGCTGTTTTTT.

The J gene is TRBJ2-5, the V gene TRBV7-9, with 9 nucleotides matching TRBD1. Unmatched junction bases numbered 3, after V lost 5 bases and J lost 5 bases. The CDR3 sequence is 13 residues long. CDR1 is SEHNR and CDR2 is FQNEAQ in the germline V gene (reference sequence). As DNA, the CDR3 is TGTGCCAGCAGCCACAGGGGGCGGGAGACCCAGTACTTC. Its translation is CASSHRGRETQYF.

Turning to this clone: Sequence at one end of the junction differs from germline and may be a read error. CDR3: CASSLQGPFDEQFF. In DNA, the CDR3 is TGTGCTAGCAGCTTACAGGGACCCTTCGATGAGCAGTTCTTC. The chain couples TRBV7-7 to TRBJ2-1; D is possibly TRBD1 (6 bases). The CDR3 is made up of 14 amino acids. Germline values: CDR1 SSHAT, CDR2 FNYEAQ (reference sequence).

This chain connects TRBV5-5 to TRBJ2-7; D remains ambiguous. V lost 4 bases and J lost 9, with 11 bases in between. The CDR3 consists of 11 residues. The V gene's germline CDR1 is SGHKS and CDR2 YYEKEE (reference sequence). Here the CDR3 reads CASSPEGAQYF. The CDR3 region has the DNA TGTGCCAGCAGCCCCGAAGGAGCGCAGTACTTC.

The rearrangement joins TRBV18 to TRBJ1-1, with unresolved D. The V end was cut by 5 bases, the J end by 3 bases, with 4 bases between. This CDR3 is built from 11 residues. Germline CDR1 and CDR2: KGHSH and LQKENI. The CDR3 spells CASSSDTEAFF. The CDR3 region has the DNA TGTGCCAGCTCATCGGACACTGAAGCTTTCTTT.

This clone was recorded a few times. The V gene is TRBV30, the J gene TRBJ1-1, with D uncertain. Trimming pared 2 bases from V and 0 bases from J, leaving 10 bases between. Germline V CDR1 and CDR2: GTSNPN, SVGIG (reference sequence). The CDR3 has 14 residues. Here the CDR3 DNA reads TGTGCCTGGAGTAGCACTTTCATGAACACTGAAGCTTTCTTT. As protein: CAWSSTFMNTEAFF.

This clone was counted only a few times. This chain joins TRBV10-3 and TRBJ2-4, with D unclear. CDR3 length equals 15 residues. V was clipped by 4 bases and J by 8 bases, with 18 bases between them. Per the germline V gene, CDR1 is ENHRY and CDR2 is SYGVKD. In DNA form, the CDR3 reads TGTGCCATCAGTGCCCGAGGACCCCCAGCAGACATTCAGTACTTC. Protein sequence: CAISARGPPADIQYF.

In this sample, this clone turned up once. The CDR3 region is CASSSGTVPYGYTF. The CDR3 DNA follows: TGTGCCAGCAGCTCCGGGACTGTCCCTTATGGCTACACCTTC. The chain uses TRBV28 and TRBJ1-2; D may be TRBD1 (5 bases). V was pared by 6 bases and J by 5 bases, with 16 bases between. This CDR3 has 14 amino acids. Germline assignment: CDR1 MDHEN and CDR2 SYDVKM.

CDR3 sequence reads: CARKAEGDGYTF. The CDR3 DNA reads TGTGCCAGAAAAGCAGAGGGCGATGGCTACACCTTC. The chain combines TRBV5-3 with TRBJ1-2; D remains unclear. Being an ORF, TRBV5-3 has a function that is uncertain. Trimming shortened V by 6 bases and J by 6 bases, and 12 bases separated the two germline ends. The CDR3 totals 12 residues.

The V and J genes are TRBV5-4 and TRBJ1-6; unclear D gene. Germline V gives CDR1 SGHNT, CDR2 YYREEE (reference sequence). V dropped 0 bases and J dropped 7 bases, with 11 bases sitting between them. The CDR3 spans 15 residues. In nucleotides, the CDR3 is TGTGCCAGCAGCTTGGAAGAAGGGCTCAATTCACCCCTCCACTTT. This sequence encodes CASSLEEGLNSPLHF.

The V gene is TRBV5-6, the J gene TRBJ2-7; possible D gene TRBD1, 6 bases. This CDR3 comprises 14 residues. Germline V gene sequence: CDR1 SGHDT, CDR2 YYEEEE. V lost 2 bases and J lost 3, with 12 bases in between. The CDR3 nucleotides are TGTGCCAGCAGCTTAGACAGGACCTACTACGAGCAGTACTTC. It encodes CASSLDRTYYEQYF.

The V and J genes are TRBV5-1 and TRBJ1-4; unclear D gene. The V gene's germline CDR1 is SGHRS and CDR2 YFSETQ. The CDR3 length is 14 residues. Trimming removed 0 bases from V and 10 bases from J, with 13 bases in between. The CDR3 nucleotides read TGCGCCAGCAGCTTGGACCGGGCCCTAGGAAAACTGTTTTTT. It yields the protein CASSLDRALGKLFF. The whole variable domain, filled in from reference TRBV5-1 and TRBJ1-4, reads KAGVTQTPRYLIKTRGQQVTLSCSPISGHRSVSWYQQTPGQGLQFLFEYFSETQRNKGNFPGRFSGRQFSNSRSEMNVSTLELGDSALYLCASSLDRALGKLFFGSGTQLSVL.

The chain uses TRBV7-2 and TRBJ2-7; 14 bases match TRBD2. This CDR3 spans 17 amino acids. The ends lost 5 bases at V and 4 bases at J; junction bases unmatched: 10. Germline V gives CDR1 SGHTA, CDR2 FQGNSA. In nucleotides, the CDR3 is TGTGCCAGCAGCACCTCCGGGACTAGCGGGAGAATATACGAGCAGTACTTC. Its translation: CASSTSGTSGRIYEQYF.

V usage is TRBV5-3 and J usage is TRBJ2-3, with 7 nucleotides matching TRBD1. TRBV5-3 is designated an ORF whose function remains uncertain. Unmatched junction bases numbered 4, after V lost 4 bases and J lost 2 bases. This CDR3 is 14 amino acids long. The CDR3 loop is CARSGGTVTDTQYF. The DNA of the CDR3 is TGTGCCAGAAGCGGTGGGACAGTCACAGATACGCAGTATTTT.

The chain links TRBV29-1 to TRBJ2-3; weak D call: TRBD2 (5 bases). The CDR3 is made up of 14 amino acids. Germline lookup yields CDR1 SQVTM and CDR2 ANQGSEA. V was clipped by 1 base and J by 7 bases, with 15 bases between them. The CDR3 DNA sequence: TGCAGCGTTGAAGCGGGCGAGGGCTGGAATACGCAGTATTTT. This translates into CSVEAGEGWNTQYF.